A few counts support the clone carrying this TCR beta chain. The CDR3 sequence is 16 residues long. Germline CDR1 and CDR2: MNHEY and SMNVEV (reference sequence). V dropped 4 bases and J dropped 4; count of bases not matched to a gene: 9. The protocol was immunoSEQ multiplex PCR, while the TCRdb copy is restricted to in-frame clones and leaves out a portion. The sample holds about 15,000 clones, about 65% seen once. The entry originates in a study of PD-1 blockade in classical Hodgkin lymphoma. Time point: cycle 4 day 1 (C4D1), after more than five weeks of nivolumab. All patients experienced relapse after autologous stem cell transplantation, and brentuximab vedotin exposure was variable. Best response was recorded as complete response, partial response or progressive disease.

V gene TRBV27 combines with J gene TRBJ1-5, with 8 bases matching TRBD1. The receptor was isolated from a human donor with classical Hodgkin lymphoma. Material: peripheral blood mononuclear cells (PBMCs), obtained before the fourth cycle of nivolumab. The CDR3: CASSSPPRQGNQPQHF. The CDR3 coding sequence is TGTGCCAGCAGTTCTCCCCCTAGACAGGGGAATCAGCCCCAGCATTTT.